This T cell receptor (beta chain) was documented in a study of T-cell memory formation after mild COVID-19. TCRdb fed the 5' RACE reads into MiXCR, producing one record per CDR3 protein. Found here are about 270,000 distinct CDR3 sequences, 15% to 20% of them singletons; the top ten hold roughly 24%. Sequences were obtained from PBMCs or a T cell subset sorted from them (not recorded which). The clonotype originates from a man between 18 and 35 years old who had mild COVID-19 (a few samples of this study predate the infection). Cell type and time point are not known.

The CDR3: CASSLPGAGNSPLHF. CDR3 DNA sequence: TGTGCCAGCAGTTTACCCGGGGCGGGGAATTCACCCCTCCACTTT. The chain combines TRBV28 with TRBJ1-6; D may be TRBD1 (5 bases). Deletions cut 2 bases from V and 7 bases from J, with 12 bases between. This CDR3 is 15 amino acids long. The germline V gene encodes CDR1 MDHEN and CDR2 SYDVKM.